Below are 22 T cell receptor beta chains sequenced from a single sample in a study of glioma-infiltrating T cells. Amplification of TCR alpha and beta CDR3 regions from RNA used iRepertoire nested multiplex PCR. TCRdb analysed the multiplex PCR reads with MiXCR anew, one entry per CDR3 protein. Among 300,000 to 400,000 distinct CDR3 sequences listed, around 38% were seen once. The sequencing input was glioma tissue, nonneoplastic brain tissue, or PBMCs (not recorded which). Receptors originate from a human donor with low-grade glioma or glioblastoma, undergoing nonglioma brain surgery, or in good health (not recorded which).

With regard to this clonotype: Germline is not matched at one junction end, which may reflect a read error. The rearrangement uses TRBV20-1 and TRBJ2-7; no firm D call. The length of the CDR3 is 14 residues. The germline V gene encodes CDR1 DFQATT and CDR2 SNEGSKA (reference sequence). The CDR3 sequence is CSANLKEATYKQYF. CDR3 in DNA: TGCAGTGCTAACCTCAAGGAAGCTACCTACAAGCAGTACTTC.

This clonotype was detected a few times. The V call is TRBV20-1, the J call TRBJ1-1; perhaps TRBD1 as D (5 bases). The CDR3 contains 12 residues. Germline V gene lookup returns CDR1 DFQATT and CDR2 SNEGSKA (reference sequence). The V end lost 0 bases, the J end lost 6 bases, and 8 bases lay between the germline ends. In DNA form, the CDR3 reads TGCAGTGCTAGAGATGGGACTGCTGAAGCTTTCTTT. Amino acids: CSARDGTAEAFF.

On this clonotype: An end of the junction does not agree with germline; a read error may underlie this. The J gene is TRBJ2-5, the V gene TRBV6-5; no definite D call. The CDR3 has 13 amino acids. CDR1 is MNHEY, CDR2 SVGAGI, per germline. The CDR3 reads CASSSTYQGTQYF. For the CDR3, the DNA is TGTGCCAGCAGTTCCACCTACCAAGGGACCCAGTACTTC.

The rearrangement links TRBV25-1 to TRBJ2-3, with TRBD1 matching 9 bases. The V segment lost 2 bases and the J segment 7 bases; nucleotides outside the gene matches: 7. The CDR3 spans 15 residues. CDR1 is MGHDK, CDR2 SYGVNS, per germline. The CDR3 DNA reads TGTGCCAGCAGTGAAGGGGGACAGGGTTCGTATACGCAGTATTTT. It yields the protein CASSEGGQGSYTQYF.

This clonotype came up a few times. This chain uses TRBV28 with TRBJ2-3; D remains ambiguous. Per the germline V gene, CDR1 is MDHEN and CDR2 is SYDVKM. Trimming shortened V by 4 bases and J by 1 base, and 12 bases separated the two germline ends. The CDR3 has 15 amino acids. The CDR3 here is CASSSPSDRTDTQYF. The CDR3 coding sequence is TGTGCCAGCAGTTCTCCCTCGGACCGCACAGATACGCAGTATTTT.

This clonotype was detected a few times. The V gene is TRBV6-2 or TRBV6-3, the J gene TRBJ2-3; possibly TRBD2 for D (6 bases). This CDR3 is 15 amino acids long. Looked up from germline, CDR1 is MNHEY and CDR2 is SVGEGT. V was pared by 0 bases and J by 6 bases, with 13 bases between. CDR3 bases: TGTGCCAGCAGTTACTCCCGGGACTGGGGGGATACGCAGTATTTT. It codes for CASSYSRDWGDTQYF.

This clonotype has a handful of counts. The gene calls are TRBV4-3 and TRBJ1-5; tentatively, D is TRBD1 (6 bases). Germline lookup yields CDR1 LGHNA and CDR2 YSLEER. Trimming left V 3 bases short and J 2 bases short, with 20 bases between. There are 18 residues in the CDR3. For the CDR3, the DNA is TGCGCCAGCAGCCATCCCCCGGGCGGGGGGCAGGGCAATCAGCCCCAGCATTTT. Translating gives CASSHPPGGGQGNQPQHF.

This clonotype appeared many times. The V and J genes are TRBV7-3 and TRBJ1-1; D gene uncertain. Germline loops: CDR1 SGHTA, CDR2 FQGTGA. CDR3 length: 14 residues. V was trimmed by 0 bases and J by 4 bases, leaving 9 bases between them. CDR3 sequence (DNA): TGTGCCAGCAGCTTAACGTCCACGGGCACTGAAGCTTTCTTT. Amino acid sequence: CASSLTSTGTEAFF.

Here the CDR3 reads CASSARPSSSYNEQFF. CDR3 nucleotides: TGTGCCAGCAGTGCCCGACCCTCGAGCTCCTACAATGAGCAGTTCTTC. The chain is built from TRBV6-4 and TRBJ2-1; unclear D gene. V dropped 4 bases and J dropped 0 bases, with 13 bases sitting between them. CDR1 and CDR2 from the germline V gene are MRHNA and SNTAGT. The CDR3 has 16 amino acids.

This rearrangement joins TRBV2 to TRBJ2-1, with 10 bases lining up with TRBD2. Trimming cost V 7 bases and J 6 bases; bases outside gene matches: 9. This CDR3 region has 15 residues. CDR1 SNHLY and CDR2 FYNNEI come from the germline V gene. CDR3 in amino acids: CASNPSGSWVNEQFF. CDR3 DNA: TGTGCCAGCAATCCTAGCGGGAGTTGGGTCAATGAGCAGTTCTTC.

Turning to this clonotype: Possible read error: a much larger clone is one base away. The genes are TRBV6-5 and TRBJ2-3; D gene uncertain. V lost 5 bases to trimming and J lost 2 bases, with 11 bases between them. The CDR3 spans 14 residues. The germline V gene encodes CDR1 MNHEY and CDR2 SVGAGI. The CDR3 DNA reads TGTGCCAGCAGTGGGTTAACACCCACAGATACGCAGTATTTT. Translated: CASSGLTPTDTQYF.

In this sample, this clonotype turned up once. The gene calls are TRBV15 and TRBJ1-1, with a tentative D call TRBD1 (5 bases). This CDR3 is 14 amino acids long. V was trimmed by 3 bases and J by 3 bases, leaving 11 bases between them. The germline V gene encodes CDR1 LNHNV and CDR2 YYDKDF (reference sequence). This chain's CDR3 is CATSRGGAYTEAFF. Written as DNA, the CDR3 is TGTGCCACCAGCAGGGGAGGGGCGTACACTGAAGCTTTCTTT.

This clonotype occurred many times. The CDR3 loop is CASSLLGRENYGYTF. CDR3 bases: TGTGCCAGCAGCTTATTAGGGAGAGAAAACTATGGCTACACCTTC. The gene calls are TRBV7-9 and TRBJ1-2; D remains unclear. This CDR3 has 15 residues. The germline CDR1 and CDR2 sequences are SEHNR and FQNEAQ (reference sequence). V was cut by 2 bases and J by 2 bases, with 12 bases left in between.

The genes are TRBV14 and TRBJ1-2, with a tentative D call TRBD1 (6 bases). Trimming pared 4 bases from V and 7 bases from J, leaving 28 bases between. In germline, CDR1 is SGHDN, CDR2 FVKESK. This CDR3 is built from 18 residues. CDR3 amino acids: CASSRTDSPVIEDGGYTF. The CDR3 region has the DNA TGTGCCAGCAGCCGAACGGACAGTCCCGTTATCGAGGACGGTGGCTACACCTTC.

This sequence joins TRBV28 and TRBJ1-3, with D perhaps TRBD1 (5 bases). Germline CDR1 and CDR2: MDHEN and SYDVKM. V gave up 9 bases and J gave up 2 bases, with 17 bases separating them. The CDR3 runs 15 residues. The CDR3 bases are TGTGCCAGAAGCAACCTCGGGGACCCTGGAAACACCATATATTTT. Protein: CARSNLGDPGNTIYF.

The V gene is TRBV10-3, the J gene TRBJ2-3; 13 bases are shared with TRBD2. V trimming: 10 bases; J trimming: 4 bases; junction bases outside the gene matches: 23. Germline values: CDR1 ENHRY, CDR2 SYGVKD. This CDR3 is 20 amino acids long. The CDR3 reads CARSVRTSGRIKIIADTQYF. DNA for the CDR3: TGTGCCAGAAGTGTCAGGACTAGCGGGAGAATCAAAATCATCGCAGATACGCAGTATTTT.

The table lists this clonotype with a few counts. This chain links TRBV6-1 with TRBJ2-7, with 7 bases fitting TRBD1. Germline CDR1 is MNHNS and CDR2 is SASEGT. The CDR3 runs 14 residues. The J segment lost 2 bases and the V segment lost 9 bases, leaving 10 bases of the junction unmatched. The CDR3 DNA sequence: TGTGCCAGTGACCGGACAGGAGGAGCCTACGAGCAGTACTTC. Its translation is CASDRTGGAYEQYF.

This clonotype was found a few times. The DNA for the CDR3 is TGTGCCATCAGTGATAGCGGACACTCCTACGAGCAGTACTTC. Residues: CAISDSGHSYEQYF. The genes are TRBV10-3 and TRBJ2-7, with a possible D match to TRBD2 (6 bases). Germline values: CDR1 ENHRY, CDR2 SYGVKD. Trimming took 3 bases from V and 0 from J, leaving 9 bases between them. CDR3 size: 14 residues.

On this clonotype itself: One junction end does not reproduce the germline sequence, and a read error may be involved. The chain uses TRBV7-2 and TRBJ2-7; 9 nucleotides line up with TRBD2. Germline assignment: CDR1 SGHTA and CDR2 FQGNSA. The CDR3 has 16 amino acids. CDR3 sequence reads: CASSLVSASGNYVQYF. In nucleotides, the CDR3 is TGTGCCAGCAGCTTAGTTTCGGCTAGCGGGAACTACGTGCAGTACTTC.

On this clonotype itself: Just one base apart from a much larger clone, this may be a read error. The rearrangement links TRBV28 to TRBJ2-3; 8 positions match TRBD2. Looked up from germline, CDR1 is MDHEN and CDR2 is SYDVKM. This CDR3 spans 13 amino acids. CDR3 DNA: TGTGCCGGAGGAGAGCGGGAGCGATATACGAAGTATTTT. The encoded protein is CAGGERERYTKYF.

In nucleotides, the CDR3 is TGTGCCAGCAGCCCGGAGGCGGTCTCCCCCTATGGCTACACCTTC. The encoded protein is CASSPEAVSPYGYTF. V and J are TRBV7-2 and TRBJ1-2; no definite D call. Germline V gene sequence: CDR1 SGHTA, CDR2 FQGNSA. The CDR3 length is 15 residues. Between the trimmed V and J ends, which lost 5 bases and 4 bases, there was a span of 17 bases. The full variable domain, rest sourced from reference TRBV7-2 and TRBJ1-2, is GAGVSQSPSNKVTEKGKDVELRCDPISGHTALYWYRQSLGQGLEFLIYFQGNSAPDKSGLPSDRFSAERTGGSVSTLTIQRTQQEDSAVYLCASSPEAVSPYGYTFGSGTRLTVV.

The chain recombines TRBV4-3 with TRBJ2-1; 9 positions agree with TRBD2. Germline assignment: CDR1 LGHNA and CDR2 YSLEER. The CDR3 spans 17 residues. J lost 8 bases, V lost 0 bases, and 11 bases had no gene match. The CDR3 sequence is CASSQDFFSGSMDEQFF. The CDR3, as DNA: TGCGCCAGCAGCCAAGATTTTTTTAGCGGGAGTATGGATGAGCAGTTCTTC.